This passage covers 12 T cell receptor beta chains from one sample sequenced in a study of T cells in Graves' hyperthyroidism and ophthalmopathy. The TCR beta CDR3 regions underwent amplification using RNA transcripts as the source. The HTBI set primed first-round TCR CDR3 RT-PCR. TCRdb called the multiplex PCR reads again in MiXCR, with one record for every CDR3 protein. The table shows 500,000 to 650,000 distinct CDR3 sequences, with roughly 15% occurring only once. The sample comprised blood. Receptor source: a woman aged 45-60 years with Graves' ophthalmopathy.

This clonotype occurred many times. The CDR3 spells CASKTPTGLYGYTF. The CDR3 DNA is TGTGCCAGCAAAACGCCTACGGGGTTATATGGCTACACCTTC. This chain uses TRBV2 with TRBJ1-2, with D unresolved. V shed 7 bases and J shed 5 bases, with 17 bases lying between them. The CDR3 sequence is 14 residues long. Germline lookup yields CDR1 SNHLY and CDR2 FYNNEI.

Many counts were recorded for this clonotype. CDR3 in amino acids: CASSSPGTKNIQYF. As DNA, the CDR3 is TGTGCCAGCAGCTCCCCAGGGACCAAAAACATTCAGTACTTC. The chain employs TRBV7-2 and TRBJ2-4; perhaps TRBD1 as D (5 bases). The germline gives CDR1 SGHTA, CDR2 FQGNSA. The V end lost 4 bases, the J end lost 2 bases, and 9 bases lay between the germline ends. The CDR3 is 14 residues long. Filled out from reference TRBV7-2 and TRBJ2-4, the complete variable domain reads GAGVSQSPSNKVTEKGKDVELRCDPISGHTALYWYRQSLGQGLEFLIYFQGNSAPDKSGLPSDRFSAERTGGSVSTLTIQRTQQEDSAVYLCASSSPGTKNIQYFGAGTRLSVL.

The chain joins TRBV29-1 to TRBJ2-7, with 7 positions matching TRBD2. Germline V gives CDR1 SQVTM, CDR2 ANQGSEA. V dropped 3 bases and J dropped 2; count of bases not matched to a gene: 4. The CDR3 has 13 residues. The CDR3, as DNA: TGCAGCGTTGATGGCGGGGGAACCTACGAGCAGTACTTC. This translates into CSVDGGGTYEQYF.

The rearrangement links TRBV4-1 to TRBJ1-4, with 8 bases identical to TRBD1. The germline V gene has CDR1 MGHRA and CDR2 YSYEKL. This CDR3 spans 15 amino acids. Trimming cost V 2 bases and J 6 bases; bases outside gene matches: 5. CDR3 protein: CASSQSDRDYEKLFF. The CDR3 DNA follows: TGCGCCAGCAGCCAATCGGACAGGGATTATGAAAAACTGTTTTTT.

The J gene is TRBJ1-1, the V gene TRBV12-3 or TRBV12-4; no clear D. The CDR3 is 14 amino acids. V lost 2 bases and J lost 3, with 10 bases in between. The CDR3 protein is CASSLLRMDTEAFF. CDR3 in DNA: TGTGCCAGCAGTTTACTCAGAATGGACACTGAAGCTTTCTTT.

There are a few counts of this clonotype. This rearrangement joins TRBV7-2 to TRBJ1-5; D gene unclear. Germline loops: CDR1 SGHTA, CDR2 FQGNSA. This CDR3 has 15 residues. Trimming left V 1 base short and J 3 bases short, with 10 bases between. The CDR3, as DNA: TGTGCCAGCAGCTTAGATCCGATAGTCAATCAGCCCCAGCATTTT. It yields the protein CASSLDPIVNQPQHF.

This clonotype was seen many times. The chain joins TRBV20-1 to TRBJ2-1; unclear D gene. Trimming removed 5 bases from V and 4 bases from J, with 15 bases in between. Germline CDR1 reads DFQATT; CDR2 reads SNEGSKA (reference sequence). CDR3 length equals 14 residues. CDR3 DNA sequence: TGCAGTGCTCAAAGGGCACAGAAATACAATGAGCAGTTCTTC. It is translated as CSAQRAQKYNEQFF.

This clonotype was seen repeatedly, ten times or more. This chain connects TRBV5-5 to TRBJ2-5; the D is unclear. There are 15 residues in the CDR3. Trimming left V 5 bases short and J 5 bases short, with 19 bases between. Per the germline V gene, CDR1 is SGHKS and CDR2 is YYEKEE (reference sequence). The CDR3 sequence is CASRWEPAAQETQYF. DNA of the CDR3: TGTGCCAGCAGGTGGGAACCGGCGGCGCAGGAGACCCAGTACTTC.

The rearrangement links TRBV29-1 to TRBJ2-3; TRBD1 matches at 7 bases. Per the germline V gene, CDR1 is SQVTM and CDR2 is ANQGSEA. The CDR3 sequence is 15 residues long. V trimming: 7 bases; J trimming: 4 bases; junction bases outside the gene matches: 14. The CDR3 region is CSASLQGVVPDTQYF. The CDR3 DNA sequence: TGCAGCGCAAGTCTCCAGGGGGTTGTCCCAGATACGCAGTATTTT.

This clonotype was found many times. V usage is TRBV28 and J usage is TRBJ2-7; D may be TRBD1 (6 bases). The CDR3 runs 14 residues. With 1 base removed from V and 3 bases from J, the gap between germline ends came to 10 bases. The V gene's germline CDR1 is MDHEN and CDR2 SYDVKM. The CDR3 spells CASSLLGHSYEQYF. The CDR3 DNA is TGTGCCAGCAGTTTATTGGGACACAGCTACGAGCAGTACTTC.

This clonotype was counted at least ten times. The chain couples TRBV6-2 or TRBV6-3 to TRBJ2-1; TRBD2 matches 11 bases. The V gene end was trimmed by 8 bases and the J gene end by 0 bases; junction bases not matched to a gene: 12. The V gene's germline CDR1 is MNHEY and CDR2 SVGEGT. The CDR3 length is 18 residues. This CDR3 reads CASGSGTSGLSSYNEQFF. In nucleotides, the CDR3 is TGTGCCAGCGGATCCGGGACTAGCGGACTAAGCTCCTACAATGAGCAGTTCTTC.

J is TRBJ2-7 and V is TRBV7-9, with no clear D. This CDR3 comprises 12 residues. Germline V gene sequence: CDR1 SEHNR, CDR2 FQNEAQ (reference sequence). With 5 bases removed from V and 7 bases from J, the gap between germline ends came to 12 bases. CDR3 DNA sequence: TGTGCCAGCAGCCCTAGAAATTGGGAGCAGTACTTC. Translation gives CASSPRNWEQYF.